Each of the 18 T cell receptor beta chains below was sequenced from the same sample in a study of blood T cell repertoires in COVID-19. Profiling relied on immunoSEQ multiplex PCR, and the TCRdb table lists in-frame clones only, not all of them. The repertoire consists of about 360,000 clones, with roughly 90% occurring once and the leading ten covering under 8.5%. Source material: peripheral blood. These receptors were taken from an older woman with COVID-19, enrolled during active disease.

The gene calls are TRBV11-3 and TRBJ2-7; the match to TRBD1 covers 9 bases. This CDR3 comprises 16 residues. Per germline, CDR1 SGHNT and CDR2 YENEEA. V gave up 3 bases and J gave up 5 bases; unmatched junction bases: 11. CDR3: CASSFRAGTGKDEQYF. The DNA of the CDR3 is TGTGCCAGCAGCTTCCGCGCGGGGACAGGGAAGGACGAGCAGTACTTC.

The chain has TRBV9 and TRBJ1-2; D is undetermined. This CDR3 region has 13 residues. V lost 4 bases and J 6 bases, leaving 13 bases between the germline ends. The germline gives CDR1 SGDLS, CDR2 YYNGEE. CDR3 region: CASSPSGGNGYTF. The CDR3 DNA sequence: TGTGCCAGCAGCCCAAGTGGAGGGAATGGCTACACCTTC.

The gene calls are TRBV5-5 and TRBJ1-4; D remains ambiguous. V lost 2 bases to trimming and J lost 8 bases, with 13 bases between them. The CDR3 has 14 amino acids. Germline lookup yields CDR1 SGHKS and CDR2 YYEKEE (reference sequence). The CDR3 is CASSLTHQWEKLFF. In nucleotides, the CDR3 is TGTGCCAGCAGCTTAACACACCAATGGGAAAAACTGTTTTTT.

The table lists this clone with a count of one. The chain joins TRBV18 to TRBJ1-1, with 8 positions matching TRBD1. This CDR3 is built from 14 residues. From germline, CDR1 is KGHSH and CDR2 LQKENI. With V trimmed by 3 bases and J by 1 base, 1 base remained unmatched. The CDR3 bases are TGTGCCAGCTCACCGGGACAGGAGAACACTGAAGCTTTCTTT. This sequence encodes CASSPGQENTEAFF.

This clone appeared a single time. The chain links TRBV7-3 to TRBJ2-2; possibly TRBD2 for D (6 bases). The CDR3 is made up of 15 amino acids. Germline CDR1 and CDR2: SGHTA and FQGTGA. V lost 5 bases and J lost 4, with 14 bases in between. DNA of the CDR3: TGTGCCAGCAGCCCACAATCCGGGGGCACCGGGGAGCTGTTTTTT. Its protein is CASSPQSGGTGELFF.

The CDR3 loop is CAWSVGQPNTEAFF. In DNA form, the CDR3 reads TGTGCCTGGAGTGTAGGACAACCGAACACTGAAGCTTTCTTT. The chain uses TRBV30 and TRBJ1-1; the D gene is possibly TRBD1 (5 bases). Germline V gene lookup returns CDR1 GTSNPN and CDR2 SVGIG (reference sequence). V was shortened by 0 bases and J by 1 base, with 9 bases between the two germline ends. CDR3 length: 14 amino acids.

CDR3 loop: CASSSRGRQPQHF. The CDR3 DNA reads as TGTGCCAGCAGCTCCAGGGGTCGACAGCCCCAGCATTTT. This sequence joins TRBV25-1 and TRBJ1-5, with D perhaps matching TRBD1 (6 bases). The CDR3 covers 13 residues. V lost 6 bases and J lost 7, with 13 bases in between. CDR1 and CDR2 (germline): MGHDK, SYGVNS.

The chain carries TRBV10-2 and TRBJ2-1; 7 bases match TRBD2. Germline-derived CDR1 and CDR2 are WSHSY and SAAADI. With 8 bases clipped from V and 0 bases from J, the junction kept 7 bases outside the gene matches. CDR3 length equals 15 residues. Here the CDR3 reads CASWRGTSSYNEQFF. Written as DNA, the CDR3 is TGCGCCAGCTGGCGGGGGACCTCCTCCTACAATGAGCAGTTCTTC.

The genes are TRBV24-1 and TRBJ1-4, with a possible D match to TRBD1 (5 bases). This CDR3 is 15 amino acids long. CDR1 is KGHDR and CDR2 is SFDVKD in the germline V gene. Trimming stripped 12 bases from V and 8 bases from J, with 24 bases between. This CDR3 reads CAALPEQVLREKLFF. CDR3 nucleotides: TGTGCCGCGCTGCCGGAACAGGTCTTGAGAGAAAAACTGTTTTTT.

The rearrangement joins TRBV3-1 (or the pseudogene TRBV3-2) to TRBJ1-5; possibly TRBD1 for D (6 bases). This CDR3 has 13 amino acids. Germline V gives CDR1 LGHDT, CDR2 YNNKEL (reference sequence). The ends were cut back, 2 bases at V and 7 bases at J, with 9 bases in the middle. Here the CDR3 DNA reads TGTGCCAGCAGCCAAAGCGGGGGCCAGCCCCAGCATTTT. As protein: CASSQSGGQPQHF.

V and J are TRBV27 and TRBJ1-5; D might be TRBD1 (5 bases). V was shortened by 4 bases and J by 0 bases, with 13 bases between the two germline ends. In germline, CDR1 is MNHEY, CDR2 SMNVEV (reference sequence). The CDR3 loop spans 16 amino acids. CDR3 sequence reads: CASSSLTVYSNQPQHF. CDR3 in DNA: TGTGCCAGCAGTTCCCTGACAGTCTATAGCAATCAGCCCCAGCATTTT.

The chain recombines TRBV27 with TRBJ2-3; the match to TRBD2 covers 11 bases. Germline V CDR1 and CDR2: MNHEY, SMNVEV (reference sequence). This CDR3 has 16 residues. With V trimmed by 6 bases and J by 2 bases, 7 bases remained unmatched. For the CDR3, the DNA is TGTGCCAGCAGACAAAATAGCGGGGGGGCCACAGATACGCAGTATTTT. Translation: CASRQNSGGATDTQYF.

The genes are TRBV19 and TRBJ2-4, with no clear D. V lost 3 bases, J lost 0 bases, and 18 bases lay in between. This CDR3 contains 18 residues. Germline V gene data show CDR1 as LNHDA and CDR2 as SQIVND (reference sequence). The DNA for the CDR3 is TGTGCCAGTAGTATGATATACGGGTCCCGTTTAGCCAAAAACATTCAGTACTTC. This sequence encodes CASSMIYGSRLAKNIQYF.

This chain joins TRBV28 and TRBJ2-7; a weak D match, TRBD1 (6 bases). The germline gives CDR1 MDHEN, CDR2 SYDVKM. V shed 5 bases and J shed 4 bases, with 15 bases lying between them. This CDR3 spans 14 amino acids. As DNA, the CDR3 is TGTGCCAGCAGTCTACAGGGAAGTTTTTACGAGCAGTACTTC. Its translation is CASSLQGSFYEQYF.

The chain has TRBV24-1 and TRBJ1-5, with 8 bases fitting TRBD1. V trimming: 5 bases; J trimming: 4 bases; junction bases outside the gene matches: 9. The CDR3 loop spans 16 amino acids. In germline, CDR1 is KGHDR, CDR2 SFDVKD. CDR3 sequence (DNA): TGTGCCACCAGTGCGGACAGGGAGGAAAAAAATCAGCCCCAGCATTTT. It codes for CATSADREEKNQPQHF.

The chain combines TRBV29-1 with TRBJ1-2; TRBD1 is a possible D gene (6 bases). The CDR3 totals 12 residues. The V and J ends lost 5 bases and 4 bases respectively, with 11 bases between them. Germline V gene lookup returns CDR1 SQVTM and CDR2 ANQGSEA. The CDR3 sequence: CSVRTDSYGYTF. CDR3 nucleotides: TGCAGCGTTCGGACAGACTCCTATGGCTACACCTTC.

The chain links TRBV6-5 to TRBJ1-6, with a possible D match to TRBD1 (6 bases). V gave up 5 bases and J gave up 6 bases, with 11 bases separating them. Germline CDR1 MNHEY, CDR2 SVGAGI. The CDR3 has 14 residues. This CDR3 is CASSPPGANSPLHF. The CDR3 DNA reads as TGTGCCAGCAGTCCTCCAGGGGCTAATTCACCCCTCCACTTT.

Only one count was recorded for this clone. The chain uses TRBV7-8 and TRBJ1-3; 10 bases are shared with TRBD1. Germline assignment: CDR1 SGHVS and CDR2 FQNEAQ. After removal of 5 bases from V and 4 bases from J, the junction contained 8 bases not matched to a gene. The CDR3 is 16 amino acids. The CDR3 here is CASSIRDRGGGNTIYF. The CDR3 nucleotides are TGTGCCAGCAGCATCCGGGACAGGGGTGGGGGAAACACCATATATTTT.